This T cell receptor (beta chain) was identified during a study of T cells in Graves' hyperthyroidism and ophthalmopathy. Overall study findings and caveats: Most thyroid clonotypes expanded above 0.001 appeared in blood too. Ophthalmopathy was model-predicted a median around 6.1 months pre-onset.

The sample holds many counts of this clonotype. The antigen remains unidentified. Researchers took RNA transcripts and amplified the TCR beta CDR3 regions from them. The HTBI set primed first-round TCR CDR3 RT-PCR. TCRdb reprocessed the multiplex PCR reads with MiXCR, giving one entry per CDR3 protein. Of a few hundred thousand distinct CDR3 sequences in the sample, 15% to 19% were seen once. The CDR3 covers 16 residues. J gave up 4 bases and V 5 bases, and 7 bases lay outside the gene matches. Germline V gene data show CDR1 as SGHTA and CDR2 as FQGTGA. The definition of stable Graves' hyperthyroidism was no ophthalmopathy progression within 18 months.

The origin of this receptor is a woman in her late teens or twenties with Graves' hyperthyroidism. This sequence joins TRBV7-3 and TRBJ2-1; 11 nucleotides line up with TRBD2. Specimen: blood. CDR3 region: CASSLRGTSGYNEQFF. The CDR3 DNA follows: TGTGCCAGCAGCCTCCGGGGGACTAGCGGATACAATGAGCAGTTCTTC. The full variable domain, with the rest looked up from reference TRBV7-3 and TRBJ2-1, is GAGVSQTPSNKVTEKGKYVELRCDPISGHTALYWYRQSLGQGPEFLIYFQGTGAADDSGLPNDRFFAVRPEGSVSTLKIQRTERGDSAVYLCASSLRGTSGYNEQFFGPGTRLTVL.